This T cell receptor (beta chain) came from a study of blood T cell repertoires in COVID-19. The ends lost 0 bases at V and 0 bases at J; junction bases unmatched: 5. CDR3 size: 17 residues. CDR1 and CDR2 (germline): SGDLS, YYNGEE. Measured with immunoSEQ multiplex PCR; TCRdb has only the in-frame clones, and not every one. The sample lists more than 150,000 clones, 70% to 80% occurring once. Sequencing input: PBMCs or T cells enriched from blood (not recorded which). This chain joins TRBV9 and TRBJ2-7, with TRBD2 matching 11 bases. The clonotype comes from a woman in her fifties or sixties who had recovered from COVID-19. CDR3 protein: CASSVGSTSGDSYEQYF. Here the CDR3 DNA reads TGTGCCAGCAGCGTAGGATCGACTAGCGGGGACTCCTACGAGCAGTACTTC.